Following are 23 T cell receptor beta chains from one sample sequenced in a study of OX40 agonist ivuxolimab in advanced cancers. Assay used: immunoSEQ multiplex PCR; TCRdb lists only in-frame clones, some missing. The sample carries around 80,000 clones, approximately 86% recorded once. Here the sequenced sample was CD4+ or CD8+ T cells sorted from blood, taken in a trial of the OX40 agonist ivuxolimab. The receptors derive from an adult with an advanced solid tumor such as melanoma, head and neck, liver or kidney cancer.

The J gene is TRBJ1-1, the V gene TRBV7-2; maybe TRBD1 (6 bases). The V gene lost 2 bases and the J gene lost 5 bases, with 12 bases spanning the gap. The CDR3 is 14 residues long. The germline V gene has CDR1 SGHTA and CDR2 FQGNSA. The CDR3 loop reads CASSLSEGGTEAFF. DNA for the CDR3: TGTGCCAGCAGCTTATCGGAGGGGGGGACTGAAGCTTTCTTT.

The gene calls are TRBV6-1 and TRBJ2-1, with D perhaps given as TRBD1 or TRBD2 (9 bases each). Between the trimmed V and J ends, which lost 3 bases and 7 bases, there was a span of 28 bases. The CDR3 totals 19 residues. The germline V gene encodes CDR1 MNHNS and CDR2 SASEGT. The CDR3 DNA is TGTGCCAGCAGTGACCAGGGGACAGGGCGAAGCGGGGGGTGGAATGAGCAGTTCTTC. Protein: CASSDQGTGRSGGWNEQFF.

This clone was seen a single time. The chain is built from TRBV25-1 and TRBJ1-1, with TRBD1 identical over 8 bases. Germline CDR1 and CDR2: MGHDK and SYGVNS. This CDR3 is built from 12 residues. V shed 4 bases and J 10 bases; nucleotides not matched to a gene: 5. The CDR3 region has the DNA TGTGCCAGCAGTGCCAGGGGGCTTTTAGCTTTCTTT. This gives the protein CASSARGLLAFF. The entire variable domain, with the rest obtained from reference TRBV25-1 and TRBJ1-1, is as follows: EADIYQTPRYLVIGTGKKITLECSQTMGHDKMYWYQQDPGMELHLIHYSYGVNSTEKGDLSSESTVSRIRTEHFPLTLESARPSHTSQYLCASSARGLLAFFGQGTRLTVV.

In regard to this clone: Other DNA sequences from this sample encode an identical CDR3 as well. The V call is TRBV7-2, the J call TRBJ1-1; D is undetermined. Trimming took off 4 bases at V and 0 bases at J, with 9 bases between the two ends. Germline V lookup: CDR1 SGHTA, CDR2 FQGNSA. This CDR3 has 14 amino acids. For the CDR3, the DNA is TGTGCCAGCAGCTCACCCCCAGTGAACACTGAAGCTTTCTTT. This translates into CASSSPPVNTEAFF.

This chain joins TRBV23-1 and TRBJ1-6; tentative D call: TRBD1 (5 bases). TRBV23-1 carries the ORF label, with uncertain function. V lost 0 bases and J lost 0, with 18 bases in between. This CDR3 contains 20 residues. In DNA form, the CDR3 reads TGCGCCAGCAGTCAATCATGCCCAGACAGTTCTAGCTCCTATAATTCACCCCTCCACTTT. Its protein is CASSQSCPDSSSSYNSPLHF.

V gene TRBV6-6 combines with J gene TRBJ1-5, with D possibly matching TRBD1 (6 bases). The CDR3 contains 14 residues. Trimming left V 2 bases short and J 6 bases short, with 11 bases between. Germline V gives CDR1 MNHNY, CDR2 SVGAGI (reference sequence). Here the CDR3 reads CASSYIQGSQPQHF. Here the CDR3 DNA reads TGTGCCAGCAGTTACATACAGGGTAGTCAGCCCCAGCATTTT.

The chain employs TRBV7-7 and TRBJ2-1; 8 nucleotides align to TRBD1. V gave up 1 base and J gave up 1 base; unmatched junction bases: 12. CDR1 and CDR2 (germline): SSHAT, FNYEAQ (reference sequence). The length of the CDR3 is 19 residues. The CDR3 nucleotides are TGTGCCAGCAGCTTAGACCCTTGGACAGGGCCTACTTCCTACAATGAGCAGTTCTTC. Its protein product is CASSLDPWTGPTSYNEQFF.

This clone was counted a single time. The chain joins TRBV6-5 to TRBJ2-3; TRBD2 matches at 8 bases. This CDR3 contains 15 residues. Per the germline V gene, CDR1 is MNHEY and CDR2 is SVGAGI. The V and J ends lost 2 bases and 4 bases, in that order; junction bases with no gene match: 5. The CDR3 sequence: CASSYAGGGADTQYF. The DNA of the CDR3 is TGTGCCAGCAGTTACGCGGGGGGCGGGGCAGATACGCAGTATTTT.

The rearrangement uses TRBV7-2 and TRBJ2-1; 7 bases match TRBD2. The CDR3 loop spans 14 amino acids. V gave up 1 base and J gave up 4 bases; unmatched junction bases: 1. CDR1 is SGHTA and CDR2 is FQGNSA in the germline V gene. In DNA, the CDR3 is TGTGCCAGCAGCTTAGGACTAGCATACAATGAGCAGTTCTTC. Translation: CASSLGLAYNEQFF.

The chain combines TRBV7-2 with TRBJ2-3, with D perhaps TRBD2 (6 bases). Trimming took 1 base from V and 5 from J, leaving 16 bases between them. Germline assignment: CDR1 SGHTA and CDR2 FQGNSA. The CDR3 has 16 residues. In DNA, the CDR3 is TGTGCCAGCAGCTTAGGACTAGGACGTTCCGTAGATACGCAGTATTTT. Amino acids: CASSLGLGRSVDTQYF. The variable domain in full, with the rest retrieved from reference TRBV7-2 and TRBJ2-3, is GAGVSQSPSNKVTEKGKDVELRCDPISGHTALYWYRQSLGQGLEFLIYFQGNSAPDKSGLPSDRFSAERTGGSVSTLTIQRTQQEDSAVYLCASSLGLGRSVDTQYFGPGTRLTVL.

The CDR3 DNA reads TGTGCCAGCTTCCTTAATGAGAAAGCTTTCTTT. It yields the protein CASFLNEKAFF. J is TRBJ1-1 and V is TRBV6-6; D is uncertain. Trimming took off 8 bases at V and 9 bases at J, with 13 bases between the two ends. Germline loops: CDR1 MNHNY, CDR2 SVGAGI (reference sequence). CDR3 length equals 11 residues.

This clone was detected once. The chain joins TRBV19 to TRBJ1-3, with D possibly TRBD1 on 6 matching bases. With 6 bases removed from V and 3 bases from J, the gap between germline ends came to 15 bases. This CDR3 is 15 amino acids long. From germline, CDR1 is LNHDA and CDR2 SQIVND (reference sequence). CDR3 residues: CASSPGGAGGNTIYF. In nucleotides, the CDR3 is TGTGCCAGTAGCCCCGGGGGGGCAGGTGGAAACACCATATATTTT.

The rearrangement uses TRBV5-1 and TRBJ1-2; 9 nucleotides line up with TRBD1. CDR1 and CDR2 from the germline V gene are SGHRS and YFSETQ. With 3 bases clipped from V and 2 bases from J, the junction kept 2 bases outside the gene matches. CDR3 length: 14 amino acids. CDR3 sequence reads: CASSSGTGNYGYTF. CDR3 DNA sequence: TGCGCCAGCAGCTCCGGGACAGGGAACTATGGCTACACCTTC.

J is TRBJ2-4 and V is TRBV7-9; unclear D gene. Trimming shortened V by 5 bases and J by 5 bases, and 7 bases separated the two germline ends. Germline CDR1 reads SEHNR; CDR2 reads FQNEAQ (reference sequence). This CDR3 spans 12 amino acids. Here the CDR3 reads CASSRTQNIQYF. The CDR3 DNA follows: TGTGCCAGCAGCCGCACTCAAAACATTCAGTACTTC.

The chain recombines TRBV5-1 with TRBJ1-4, with D possibly being TRBD1 (6 bases). Germline loops: CDR1 SGHRS, CDR2 YFSETQ. The CDR3 runs to 13 residues. V was trimmed by 3 bases and J by 6 bases, leaving 9 bases between them. CDR3 region: CASSSWTDEKLFF. The DNA of the CDR3 is TGCGCCAGCAGCTCCTGGACAGATGAAAAACTGTTTTTT.

This clone has a single count. The limits of the CDR3 on the DNA are not certain, so only TCRdb's listed CDR3 is given. V usage is TRBV21-1 and J usage is TRBJ2-3; TRBD1, the table's D call, was not compared with the DNA. TRBV21-1 is annotated as a pseudogene. From its first to its last residue, the CDR3 has 18 amino acids. The CDR3 spells CASSKLPWGTGSTDTQYF.

The chain is built from TRBV6-1 and TRBJ2-7; 8 bases are shared with TRBD2. CDR1 and CDR2 (germline): MNHNS, SASEGT. The V segment lost 8 bases and the J segment 5 bases; nucleotides outside the gene matches: 8. This CDR3 spans 13 amino acids. The CDR3 region has the DNA TGTGCCAGCTTGGGACTAGGCCAGAACGAGCAGTACTTC. It codes for CASLGLGQNEQYF.

This chain uses TRBV10-1 with TRBJ1-1; D gene unclear. The germline V gene encodes CDR1 WNHNN and CDR2 SYGVQD (reference sequence). The V end lost 0 bases, the J end lost 3 bases, and 8 bases lay between the germline ends. The CDR3 has 14 amino acids. This CDR3 reads CASSESGPHTEAFF. The CDR3, as DNA: TGCGCCAGCAGTGAGTCTGGTCCCCACACTGAAGCTTTCTTT.

This chain connects TRBV5-6 to TRBJ2-7; D gene ambiguous. The CDR3 covers 13 residues. Trimming shortened V by 0 bases and J by 3 bases, and 7 bases separated the two germline ends. Per the germline V gene, CDR1 is SGHDT and CDR2 is YYEEEE. The CDR3 DNA reads TGTGCCAGCAGCTTGGGGGCCAGCTACGAGCAGTACTTC. This gives the protein CASSLGASYEQYF. The variable domain in full, completed from reference TRBV5-6 and TRBJ2-7, reads DAGVTQSPTHLIKTRGQQVTLRCSPKSGHDTVSWYQQALGQGPQFIFQYYEEEERQRGNFPDRFSGHQFPNYSSELNVNALLLGDSALYLCASSLGASYEQYFGPGTRLTVT.

The chain employs TRBV5-1 and TRBJ2-3; D gene uncertain. The germline V gene has CDR1 SGHRS and CDR2 YFSETQ. The V end was cut by 5 bases, the J end by 2 bases, with 6 bases between. The CDR3 extends over 12 amino acids. The CDR3 bases are TGCGCCAGCAGGCCAAACACAGATACGCAGTATTTT. Translation gives CASRPNTDTQYF.

The chain is built from TRBV5-8 and TRBJ2-1; D remains unclear. The CDR3 is 15 residues long. The ends were cut back, 2 bases at V and 0 bases at J, with 9 bases in the middle. In germline, CDR1 is SGHTS, CDR2 YDEGEE. For the CDR3, the DNA is TGTGCCAGCAGCTTTAAAACTTACTCCTACAATGAGCAGTTCTTC. Translation: CASSFKTYSYNEQFF.

V gene TRBV29-1 combines with J gene TRBJ2-3, with D hard to call. The CDR3 covers 14 residues. V lost 4 bases and J 1 base, leaving 12 bases between the germline ends. Germline values: CDR1 SQVTM, CDR2 ANQGSEA. The CDR3: CSVAPPLGTDTQYF. The CDR3 DNA sequence: TGCAGCGTTGCCCCACCTCTAGGCACAGATACGCAGTATTTT.

The chain couples TRBV5-8 to TRBJ1-5; no firm D call. Trimming took 1 base from V and 1 from J, leaving 6 bases between them. CDR1 is SGHTS and CDR2 is YDEGEE in the germline V gene. The CDR3 covers 14 residues. DNA for the CDR3: TGTGCCAGCAGCTTGCTCCCGAGCAATCAGCCCCAGCATTTT. It encodes CASSLLPSNQPQHF.